The 21 T cell receptor beta chains reported below all come from one sample, sequenced in a study of blood T cell repertoires in COVID-19. Method: immunoSEQ multiplex PCR; TCRdb's copy keeps in-frame clones and lacks some. The data contain around 190,000 clones, more than 70% of them singletons. Sequences were obtained from peripheral blood. Every receptor here comes from a man aged 50 to 59 with COVID-19, enrolled during active disease.

V is TRBV19 and J is TRBJ2-1; D perhaps matches TRBD2 (6 bases). The CDR3 consists of 16 residues. V lost 6 bases to trimming and J lost 6 bases, with 21 bases between them. The germline gives CDR1 LNHDA, CDR2 SQIVND (reference sequence). CDR3 in DNA: TGTGCCAGTAGCCCTAGACTAGTTAGCCCCCCCAATGAGCAGTTCTTC. Amino acid sequence: CASSPRLVSPPNEQFF.

The chain uses TRBV11-3 and TRBJ2-3; 8 bases are shared with TRBD2. CDR3 size: 16 residues. In germline, CDR1 is SGHNT, CDR2 YENEEA. Losses at the gene ends were 4 bases for V and 3 bases for J; bases not matched to a gene: 9. CDR3 region: CASSWGKGLGTDTQYF. The CDR3 nucleotides read TGTGCCAGCAGCTGGGGCAAGGGACTAGGGACAGATACGCAGTATTTT.

The gene calls are TRBV29-1 and TRBJ2-3; D possibly corresponds to TRBD2 (5 bases). Germline CDR1 reads SQVTM; CDR2 reads ANQGSEA. CDR3 length: 14 amino acids. V lost 3 bases to trimming and J lost 8 bases, with 18 bases between them. The CDR3 DNA is TGCAGCGTTGAGGAGATGGAGGCCACGGGTACGCAGTATTTT. Translated, it gives CSVEEMEATGTQYF.

This clone was counted once. This rearrangement joins TRBV6-2 or TRBV6-3 to TRBJ1-5; D is possibly TRBD1 (6 bases). The V end was cut by 5 bases, the J end by 3 bases, with 17 bases between. This CDR3 has 16 amino acids. The V gene's germline CDR1 is MNHEY and CDR2 SVGEGT. The CDR3 protein is CASSPRGGLNNQPQHF. The CDR3 nucleotides read TGTGCCAGCAGTCCACGGGGGGGCCTGAACAATCAGCCCCAGCATTTT.

The chain combines TRBV6-7 with TRBJ2-3, with 10 bases identical to TRBD2. TRBV6-7 is an ORF, with its function uncertain. The V segment lost 4 bases and the J segment 0 bases; nucleotides outside the gene matches: 7. This CDR3 has 17 residues. CDR3 in DNA: TGTGCCAGCAGTTTGTCGACTAGCGGGTTTAGCACAGATACGCAGTATTTT. Its translation is CASSLSTSGFSTDTQYF.

In regard to this clone: This may be a read error: a much more frequent sequence differs by one nucleotide. The rearrangement uses TRBV7-2 and TRBJ2-3, with 7 nucleotides matching TRBD1. Per germline, CDR1 SGHTA and CDR2 FQGNSA. There are 15 residues in the CDR3. V was clipped by 2 bases and J by 2 bases; unmatched bases: 4. The CDR3 bases are TGTGCCAGCAGCTTAAGACAGGGACACACAGATACGCAGTATTTT. This gives the protein CASSLRQGHTDTQYF.

This clone was observed once. The gene calls are TRBV6-5 and TRBJ1-2; a possible D gene is TRBD1 (5 bases). The CDR3 has 12 residues. The germline V gene has CDR1 MNHEY and CDR2 SVGAGI. The V and J ends lost 9 bases and 4 bases respectively, with 12 bases between them. CDR3 nucleotides: TGTGCCAGTGGGGGGGTGGGCTATGGCTACACCTTC. Translation gives CASGGVGYGYTF.

CDR3 in DNA: TGTGCCACCCTATTGGCTACAGGATCCGAGCAGTACTTC. Translating it yields CATLLATGSEQYF. The rearrangement uses TRBV28 and TRBJ2-7, with D possibly matching TRBD1 (5 bases). CDR1 and CDR2 from the germline V gene are MDHEN and SYDVKM. The CDR3 extends over 13 amino acids. V lost 10 bases, J lost 6 bases, and 19 bases lay in between. Using reference TRBV28 and TRBJ2-7 for the parts outside the CDR3, the full variable domain is DVKVTQSSRYLVKRTGEKVFLECVQDMDHENMFWYRQDPGLGLRLIYFSYDVKMKEKGDIPEGYSVSREKKERFSLILESASTNQTSMYLCATLLATGSEQYFGPGTRLTVT.

This chain uses TRBV27 with TRBJ2-3; 7 bases align to TRBD1. The CDR3 is 15 amino acids. J gave up 0 bases and V 3 bases, and 3 bases lay outside the gene matches. Germline loops: CDR1 MNHEY, CDR2 SMNVEV (reference sequence). CDR3 in DNA: TGTGCCAGCAGTTTGGGACAGAGAAGCACAGATACGCAGTATTTT. Its translation is CASSLGQRSTDTQYF.

The chain uses TRBV4-1 and TRBJ1-4, with 7 positions matching TRBD1. Germline V CDR1 and CDR2: MGHRA, YSYEKL. The CDR3 totals 16 residues. V shed 5 bases, J shed 0 bases, and the junction held 6 bases outside the gene matches. In DNA, the CDR3 is TGCGCCAGCAGCTCAACAGGGGCGGCAACTAATGAAAAACTGTTTTTT. Amino acids: CASSSTGAATNEKLFF.

The rearrangement uses TRBV6-5 and TRBJ2-1, with 10 bases lining up with TRBD2. The germline V gene encodes CDR1 MNHEY and CDR2 SVGAGI. The V and J ends lost 1 base and 9 bases, in that order; junction bases with no gene match: 9. The CDR3 has 16 residues. The CDR3 loop reads CASSYLPSGSPPEQFF. The CDR3 bases are TGTGCCAGCAGTTACTTGCCTAGCGGGAGCCCGCCTGAGCAGTTCTTC.

This clone has only one observation. The chain links TRBV30 to TRBJ2-1, with 11 bases matching TRBD2. CDR1 is GTSNPN and CDR2 is SVGIG in the germline V gene (reference sequence). The CDR3 totals 14 residues. With V trimmed by 5 bases and J by 6 bases, 6 bases remained unmatched. CDR3 in amino acids: CAWVELAGGNEQFF. DNA of the CDR3: TGTGCCTGGGTCGAGCTAGCGGGAGGCAATGAGCAGTTCTTC. The full variable domain, rest sourced from reference TRBV30 and TRBJ2-1, is SQTIHQWPATLVQPVGSPLSLECTVEGTSNPNLYWYRQAAGRGLQLLFYSVGIGQISSEVPQNLSASRPQDRQFILSSKKLLLSDSGFYLCAWVELAGGNEQFFGPGTRLTVL.

This sequence joins TRBV18 and TRBJ1-1; 9 bases fit TRBD1. The V segment lost 4 bases and the J segment 0 bases; nucleotides outside the gene matches: 12. The germline CDR1 and CDR2 sequences are KGHSH and LQKENI. The CDR3 contains 18 residues. The CDR3 sequence: CASSRNPGQGPMNTEAFF. The DNA for the CDR3 is TGTGCCAGCTCACGGAATCCGGGACAGGGCCCCATGAACACTGAAGCTTTCTTT. Filled out from reference TRBV18 and TRBJ1-1, the complete variable domain reads NAGVMQNPRHLVRRRGQEARLRCSPMKGHSHVYWYRQLPEEGLKFMVYLQKENIIDESGMPKERFSAEFPKEGPSILRIQQVVRGDSAAYFCASSRNPGQGPMNTEAFFGQGTRLTVV.

The chain recombines TRBV18 with TRBJ2-7; 10 bases are a match to TRBD1. Trimming at V came to 4 bases and at J to 3 bases, leaving 3 bases not matched to a gene. This CDR3 has 14 amino acids. The germline V gene encodes CDR1 KGHSH and CDR2 LQKENI. The CDR3 nucleotides are TGTGCCAGCTCACGGACAGGGGGGAACTACGAGCAGTACTTC. Its translation: CASSRTGGNYEQYF.

The rearrangement uses TRBV7-2 and TRBJ2-2; 10 nucleotides agree with TRBD1. J lost 8 bases, V lost 5 bases, and 8 bases had no gene match. Germline-derived CDR1 and CDR2 are SGHTA and FQGNSA. The CDR3 runs to 15 residues. The CDR3 loop is CASSERQGARGELFF. CDR3 coding DNA: TGTGCCAGCAGCGAAAGACAGGGGGCACGAGGGGAGCTGTTTTTT.

The chain joins TRBV19 to TRBJ2-3; 8 bases are shared with TRBD2. J lost 0 bases, V lost 5 bases, and 4 bases had no gene match. CDR3 length equals 15 residues. CDR1 and CDR2 (germline): LNHDA, SQIVND (reference sequence). In nucleotides, the CDR3 is TGTGCCAGTAGTCCGGTAGCGGGAAGCACAGATACGCAGTATTTT. Translating it yields CASSPVAGSTDTQYF.

About this clone: The sample has other DNA sequences that encode this CDR3 too. The chain employs TRBV12-3 or TRBV12-4 and TRBJ1-1, with no clear D. The V end lost 6 bases, the J end lost 1 base, and 9 bases lay between the germline ends. This CDR3 region has 13 residues. The CDR3 protein is CASSLSGNTEAFF. The CDR3 DNA follows: TGTGCCAGCAGCCTTTCCGGGAACACTGAAGCTTTCTTT.

This clone showed up just a few times. The chain recombines TRBV2 with TRBJ2-1; 11 bases agree with TRBD2. The junction had 0 bases not matched to a gene; V was cut back by 5 bases and J by 0 bases. Germline CDR1 is SNHLY and CDR2 is FYNNEI. The CDR3 sequence is 15 residues long. CDR3 sequence (DNA): TGTGCCAGCAGTACTAGCGGGAGCTCCTACAATGAGCAGTTCTTC. Translated: CASSTSGSSYNEQFF.

The chain couples TRBV5-6 to TRBJ2-2; no clear D. The V gene's germline CDR1 is SGHDT and CDR2 YYEEEE. CDR3 length equals 13 residues. Trimming stripped 2 bases from V and 4 bases from J, with 6 bases between. CDR3 region: CASSFQITGELFF. In nucleotides, the CDR3 is TGTGCCAGCAGCTTTCAGATCACCGGGGAGCTGTTTTTT.

CDR3 amino acids: CAREKREGYEQYF. Written as DNA, the CDR3 is TGTGCCAGAGAAAAGCGGGAGGGCTACGAGCAGTACTTC. This chain connects TRBV28 to TRBJ2-7; 10 bases are a match to TRBD2. The germline gives CDR1 MDHEN, CDR2 SYDVKM. With V trimmed by 9 bases and J by 3 bases, 5 bases remained unmatched. The length of the CDR3 is 13 residues.

The gene calls are TRBV4-3 and TRBJ1-1, with D unresolved. Trimming removed 0 bases from V and 3 bases from J, with 11 bases in between. CDR3 length: 15 amino acids. CDR1 LGHNA and CDR2 YSLEER come from the germline V gene. CDR3 DNA sequence: TGCGCCAGCAGCCAAGAACTACGAAGATACACTGAAGCTTTCTTT. Protein product: CASSQELRRYTEAFF.